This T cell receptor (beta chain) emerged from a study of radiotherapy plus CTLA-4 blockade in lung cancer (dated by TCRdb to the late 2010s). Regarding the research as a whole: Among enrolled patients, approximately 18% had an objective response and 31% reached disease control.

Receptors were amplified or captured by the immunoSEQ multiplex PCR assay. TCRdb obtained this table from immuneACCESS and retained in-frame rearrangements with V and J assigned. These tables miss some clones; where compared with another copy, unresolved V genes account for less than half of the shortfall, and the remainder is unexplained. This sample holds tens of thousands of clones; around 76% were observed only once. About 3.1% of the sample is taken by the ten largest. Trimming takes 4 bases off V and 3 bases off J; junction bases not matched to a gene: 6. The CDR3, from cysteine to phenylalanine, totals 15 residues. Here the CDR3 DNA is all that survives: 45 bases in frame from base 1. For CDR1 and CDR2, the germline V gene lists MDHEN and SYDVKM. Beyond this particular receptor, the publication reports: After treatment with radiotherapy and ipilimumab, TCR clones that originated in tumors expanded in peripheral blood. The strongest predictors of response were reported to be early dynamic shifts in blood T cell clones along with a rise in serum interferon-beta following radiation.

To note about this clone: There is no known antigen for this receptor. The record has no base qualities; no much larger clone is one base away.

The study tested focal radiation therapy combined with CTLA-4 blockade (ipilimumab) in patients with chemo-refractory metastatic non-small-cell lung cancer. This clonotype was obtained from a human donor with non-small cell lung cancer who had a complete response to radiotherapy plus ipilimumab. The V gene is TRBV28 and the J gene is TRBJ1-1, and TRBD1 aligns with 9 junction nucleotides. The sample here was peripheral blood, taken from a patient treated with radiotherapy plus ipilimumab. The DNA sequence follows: TGTGCCAGCAGTTCACCGACAGGGGGATACACTGAAGCTTTCTTT. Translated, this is CASSSPTGGYTEAFF.